This T cell receptor beta chain emerged from a study of radiotherapy plus CTLA-4 blockade in lung cancer. Study-level information: Of the patients, about 20% showed objective responses and under 40% attained disease control. Points from the study as a whole: TCR clones of tumor origin grew in blood after radiotherapy plus ipilimumab.

V lost 2 bases, J lost 0 bases, and 7 bases lay in between. This CDR3 comprises 14 residues. CDR1 and CDR2 (germline): MNHEY, SVGAGI. Method: immunoSEQ multiplex PCR; TCRdb's copy keeps in-frame clones and lacks some. The data show approximately 99,000 clones, about 86% seen once. The study gave focal radiation plus ipilimumab CTLA-4 blockade to patients with chemo-refractory metastatic non-small-cell lung cancer. To note about this clone: Antigen: not known.

The chain employs TRBV6-5 and TRBJ1-2; D uncertain. The TCR sequence derives from a human donor with non-small cell lung cancer that progressed on radiotherapy plus ipilimumab. Source: peripheral blood, taken from a patient treated with radiotherapy plus ipilimumab. Written as DNA, the CDR3 is TGTGCCAGCAGTTACAGCCCATCTAACTATGGCTACACCTTC. Translating it yields CASSYSPSNYGYTF.